These 12 T cell receptor beta chains came from one sample sequenced in a study of T cell responses to AZD1222 COVID-19 vaccine. Produced via immunoSEQ multiplex PCR; TCRdb's table is partial and in-frame only. This sample has approximately 30,000 clones, with around 88% found just once. This sample comprised peripheral blood, obtained on day 0 of AZD1222 vaccination. The receptors stem from an adult in good health.

This clone was recorded once. The chain recombines TRBV6-2 or TRBV6-3 with TRBJ1-1; D gene unclear. Germline V gene lookup returns CDR1 MNHEY and CDR2 SVGEGT. The CDR3 contains 13 residues. The V end was cut by 6 bases, the J end by 1 base, with 9 bases between. DNA for the CDR3: TGTGCCAGCAGCTTACACGAGAACACTGAAGCTTTCTTT. The encoded protein is CASSLHENTEAFF.

The gene calls are TRBV6-5 and TRBJ1-1; perhaps TRBD1 as D (6 bases). Germline assignment: CDR1 MNHEY and CDR2 SVGAGI. The CDR3 runs to 16 residues. V shed 3 bases and J shed 1 base, with 15 bases lying between them. The chain's CDR3 is CASSYLAGTRNTEAFF. The CDR3 coding sequence is TGTGCCAGCAGTTATCTTGCCGGGACAAGGAACACTGAAGCTTTCTTT.

This chain links TRBV7-9 with TRBJ2-3, with D perhaps TRBD2 (6 bases). CDR1 is SEHNR, CDR2 FQNEAQ, per germline (reference sequence). V was shortened by 1 base and J by 2 bases, with 16 bases between the two germline ends. The CDR3 covers 17 residues. The DNA of the CDR3 is TGTGCCAGCAGCTTAGGGGGGACTCGGGCCTACACAGATACGCAGTATTTT. Translated: CASSLGGTRAYTDTQYF.

The chain employs TRBV27 and TRBJ2-7; tentatively, D is TRBD2 (6 bases). The CDR3 runs to 15 residues. The germline CDR1 and CDR2 sequences are MNHEY and SMNVEV (reference sequence). Trimming stripped 5 bases from V and 2 bases from J, with 16 bases between. CDR3: CASSPFSGPTYEQYF. CDR3 DNA sequence: TGTGCCAGCAGTCCGTTTAGCGGACCTACCTACGAGCAGTACTTC.

The count of this clone is one. Here the CDR3 DNA reads TGTGCCAGCAGCGGAGCGGGGGGGGTTATGAATGAGCAGTTCTTC. It encodes CASSGAGGVMNEQFF. This chain connects TRBV11-2 to TRBJ2-1, with 10 bases identical to TRBD2. Germline CDR1 is SGHAT and CDR2 is FQNNGV. This CDR3 spans 15 amino acids. V shed 5 bases, J shed 7 bases, and the junction held 8 bases outside the gene matches.

This clone was seen just once. The chain carries TRBV21-1 and TRBJ1-2; the D call TRBD1 from the table was never checked on the DNA. TRBV21-1 is deemed a pseudogene. The CDR3 consists of 14 residues. The CDR3 spells CASSGRDRGQGYTF. CDR3 DNA sequence: TGTGCCAGCAGCGGCCGGGACAGGGGGCAGGGCTACACCTTC.

The V and J genes are TRBV19 and TRBJ2-2; D possibly uses TRBD1 or TRBD2 (5 bases each). This CDR3 is built from 19 residues. Germline CDR1 LNHDA, CDR2 SQIVND (reference sequence). Trimming took 9 bases from V and 3 from J, leaving 29 bases between them. The CDR3, as DNA: TGTGCCAGGCTAAACATTCTTGGGACCGGCCACCGGTACACCGGGGAGCTGTTTTTT. Translated, it gives CARLNILGTGHRYTGELFF.

Comment on this clone: A read error may produce the germline difference seen at one junction end. The chain couples TRBV7-7 to TRBJ2-5, with a weak D call TRBD1 (5 bases). Germline assignment: CDR1 SSHAT and CDR2 FNYEAQ (reference sequence). This CDR3 comprises 13 residues. The CDR3 here is CASSLNRQETQYF. The DNA for the CDR3 is TGTGCTAGCAGCTTAAACAGGCAAGAGACCCAGTACTTC.

V gene TRBV11-2 combines with J gene TRBJ2-7, with a weak D call TRBD1 (9 bases). Trimming stripped 2 bases from V and 2 bases from J, with 22 bases between. Germline CDR1 is SGHAT and CDR2 is FQNNGV. CDR3 length equals 18 residues. The CDR3 DNA reads as TGTGCCAGCAGCTTAAAATCGGGGGGGACAGGGACAACCTACGAGCAGTACTTC. Residues: CASSLKSGGTGTTYEQYF.

The chain recombines TRBV19 with TRBJ2-5, with a tentative D call TRBD2 (5 bases). Per the germline V gene, CDR1 is LNHDA and CDR2 is SQIVND (reference sequence). The CDR3 consists of 14 residues. The V gene lost 6 bases and the J gene lost 1 base, with 12 bases spanning the gap. The CDR3 region is CASSRGSVQETQYF. CDR3 nucleotides: TGTGCCAGTAGCCGAGGGAGCGTCCAAGAGACCCAGTACTTC.

J is TRBJ2-3 and V is TRBV5-1; the match to TRBD2 covers 13 bases. The CDR3 runs to 18 residues. V lost 1 base, J lost 2 bases, and 7 bases stayed unmatched. CDR1 is SGHRS and CDR2 is YFSETQ in the germline V gene. The CDR3 protein is CASSLTSGRARVTDTQYF. The CDR3 region has the DNA TGCGCCAGCAGCTTGACTAGCGGGAGGGCCCGGGTCACAGATACGCAGTATTTT.

The CDR3 loop reads CATSNGEQPQHF. In nucleotides, the CDR3 is TGTGCCACCAGCAATGGGGAGCAGCCCCAGCATTTT. This chain links TRBV15 with TRBJ1-5; D is uncertain. V was shortened by 4 bases and J by 7 bases, with 8 bases between the two germline ends. The V gene's germline CDR1 is LNHNV and CDR2 YYDKDF (reference sequence). CDR3 length: 12 amino acids. The whole variable domain, filled in from reference TRBV15 and TRBJ1-5, reads DAMVIQNPRYQVTQFGKPVTLSCSQTLNHNVMYWYQQKSSQAPKLLFHYYDKDFNNEADTPDNFQSRRPNTSFCFLDIRSPGLGDTAMYLCATSNGEQPQHFGDGTRLSIL.